The rows below give T cell receptor beta chains drawn from one sample of a study of a mutant IDH1 vaccine in newly diagnosed glioma. Sequencing was performed with immunoSEQ multiplex PCR; in TCRdb, only in-frame clones are kept and a portion is missing. The sample has around 99,000 clones, just under 80% seen once; the top ten hold approximately 7.9%. The sequenced sample was PBMCs, obtained from a glioma patient treated with radiotherapy, temozolomide or both. The origin of the receptors is a man aged 35 to 55 with glioma. Both conserved end residues are part of each CDR3. The D gene is left open where the match is weak. Not every row has a clone size; where given, it reads once, few, many or a size class.

v_call	clone_size	j_call	d_call	cdr3_aa	cdr3_nt
TRBV14	-	TRBJ1-2	-	CASSQVPHYGYTF	TGTGCCAGCAGCCAAGTACCCCATTATGGCTACACCTTC
TRBV6-5	-	TRBJ2-7	TRBD1	CASRQGAYEQYF	TGTGCCAGCAGGCAGGGGGCATACGAGCAGTACTTC
TRBV29-1	-	TRBJ1-2	-	CSAAGTAYGYTF	TGCAGCGCCGCCGGGACGGCCTATGGCTACACCTTC
TRBV19	few	TRBJ1-1	TRBD1	CATRGEDTEAFF	TGTGCCACCAGGGGGGAGGACACTGAAGCTTTCTTT
TRBV6-5	-	TRBJ1-5	-	CASSPYSNQPQHF	TGTGCCAGCAGTCCTTATAGCAATCAGCCCCAGCATTTT
TRBV18	-	TRBJ2-3	-	CASTTASTDTQYF	TGTGCCAGTACGACGGCTAGCACAGATACGCAGTATTTT
TRBV19	-	TRBJ1-5	TRBD1	CASSPPVDRDGNQPQHF	TGTGCCAGTAGTCCTCCCGTCGACAGGGATGGCAATCAGCCCCAGCATTTT
TRBV10-3	-	TRBJ1-4	-	CAIRDGAVGKLFF	TGTGCCATCAGAGACGGGGCGGTTGGAAAACTGTTTTTT
TRBV9	-	TRBJ2-5	TRBD1	CASSPWDRLGQETQYF	TGTGCCAGCAGCCCATGGGACAGGCTGGGCCAAGAGACCCAGTACTTC
TRBV14	-	TRBJ2-7	-	CASSQVRNSYEQYF	TGTGCCAGCAGCCAAGTTCGGAACTCCTACGAGCAGTACTTC
TRBV6-1	-	TRBJ1-1	-	CATSLSQGSTEAFF	TGTGCCACCTCCCTGTCCCAGGGAAGCACTGAAGCTTTCTTT
TRBV5-4	few	TRBJ2-2	TRBD2	CASSLAGGTGELFF	TGTGCCAGCAGCTTGGCCGGGGGGACCGGGGAGCTGTTTTTT
TRBV19	-	TRBJ2-1	-	CASSTVRMNEQFF	TGTGCCAGTAGCACCGTGAGGATGAATGAGCAGTTCTTC
TRBV30	-	TRBJ2-3	-	CAWSSGGHTDTQYF	TGTGCCTGGAGTTCAGGGGGGCACACAGATACGCAGTATTTT
TRBV25-1	-	TRBJ2-3	-	CASSDAGGLGDTQYF	TGTGCCAGCAGTGATGCCGGGGGGCTGGGGGATACGCAGTATTTT
TRBV7-2	-	TRBJ2-5	TRBD2	CASSLASLAGGRETQYF	TGTGCCAGCAGCTTAGCATCCTTAGCGGGGGGGCGGGAGACCCAGTACTTC
TRBV6-5	-	TRBJ2-1	-	CASSTRSYSYNEQFF	TGTGCCAGCAGTACCCGCAGCTATTCCTACAATGAGCAGTTCTTC
TRBV7-5	-	TRBJ2-7	-	CARSFPGSAVRYEQYF	TGTGCCAGAAGCTTTCCCGGGTCTGCGGTTCGGTACGAGCAGTACTTC
TRBV13	few	TRBJ1-1	-	CASSLGGNTEAFF	TGTGCCAGCAGCCTGGGGGGAAACACTGAAGCTTTCTTT
TRBV5-4	-	TRBJ2-2	TRBD1	CASSQGEQGIGTGELFF	TGTGCCAGCAGCCAGGGCGAACAGGGGATTGGCACCGGGGAGCTGTTTTTT
TRBV2	-	TRBJ2-3	TRBD1	CASLPGGDLWTDTQYF	TGTGCCAGCTTGCCAGGGGGCGATTTGTGGACAGATACGCAGTATTTT
TRBV7-2	-	TRBJ2-2	-	CASSLRGSTGELFF	TGTGCCAGCAGCTTGAGGGGTTCTACCGGGGAGCTGTTTTTT